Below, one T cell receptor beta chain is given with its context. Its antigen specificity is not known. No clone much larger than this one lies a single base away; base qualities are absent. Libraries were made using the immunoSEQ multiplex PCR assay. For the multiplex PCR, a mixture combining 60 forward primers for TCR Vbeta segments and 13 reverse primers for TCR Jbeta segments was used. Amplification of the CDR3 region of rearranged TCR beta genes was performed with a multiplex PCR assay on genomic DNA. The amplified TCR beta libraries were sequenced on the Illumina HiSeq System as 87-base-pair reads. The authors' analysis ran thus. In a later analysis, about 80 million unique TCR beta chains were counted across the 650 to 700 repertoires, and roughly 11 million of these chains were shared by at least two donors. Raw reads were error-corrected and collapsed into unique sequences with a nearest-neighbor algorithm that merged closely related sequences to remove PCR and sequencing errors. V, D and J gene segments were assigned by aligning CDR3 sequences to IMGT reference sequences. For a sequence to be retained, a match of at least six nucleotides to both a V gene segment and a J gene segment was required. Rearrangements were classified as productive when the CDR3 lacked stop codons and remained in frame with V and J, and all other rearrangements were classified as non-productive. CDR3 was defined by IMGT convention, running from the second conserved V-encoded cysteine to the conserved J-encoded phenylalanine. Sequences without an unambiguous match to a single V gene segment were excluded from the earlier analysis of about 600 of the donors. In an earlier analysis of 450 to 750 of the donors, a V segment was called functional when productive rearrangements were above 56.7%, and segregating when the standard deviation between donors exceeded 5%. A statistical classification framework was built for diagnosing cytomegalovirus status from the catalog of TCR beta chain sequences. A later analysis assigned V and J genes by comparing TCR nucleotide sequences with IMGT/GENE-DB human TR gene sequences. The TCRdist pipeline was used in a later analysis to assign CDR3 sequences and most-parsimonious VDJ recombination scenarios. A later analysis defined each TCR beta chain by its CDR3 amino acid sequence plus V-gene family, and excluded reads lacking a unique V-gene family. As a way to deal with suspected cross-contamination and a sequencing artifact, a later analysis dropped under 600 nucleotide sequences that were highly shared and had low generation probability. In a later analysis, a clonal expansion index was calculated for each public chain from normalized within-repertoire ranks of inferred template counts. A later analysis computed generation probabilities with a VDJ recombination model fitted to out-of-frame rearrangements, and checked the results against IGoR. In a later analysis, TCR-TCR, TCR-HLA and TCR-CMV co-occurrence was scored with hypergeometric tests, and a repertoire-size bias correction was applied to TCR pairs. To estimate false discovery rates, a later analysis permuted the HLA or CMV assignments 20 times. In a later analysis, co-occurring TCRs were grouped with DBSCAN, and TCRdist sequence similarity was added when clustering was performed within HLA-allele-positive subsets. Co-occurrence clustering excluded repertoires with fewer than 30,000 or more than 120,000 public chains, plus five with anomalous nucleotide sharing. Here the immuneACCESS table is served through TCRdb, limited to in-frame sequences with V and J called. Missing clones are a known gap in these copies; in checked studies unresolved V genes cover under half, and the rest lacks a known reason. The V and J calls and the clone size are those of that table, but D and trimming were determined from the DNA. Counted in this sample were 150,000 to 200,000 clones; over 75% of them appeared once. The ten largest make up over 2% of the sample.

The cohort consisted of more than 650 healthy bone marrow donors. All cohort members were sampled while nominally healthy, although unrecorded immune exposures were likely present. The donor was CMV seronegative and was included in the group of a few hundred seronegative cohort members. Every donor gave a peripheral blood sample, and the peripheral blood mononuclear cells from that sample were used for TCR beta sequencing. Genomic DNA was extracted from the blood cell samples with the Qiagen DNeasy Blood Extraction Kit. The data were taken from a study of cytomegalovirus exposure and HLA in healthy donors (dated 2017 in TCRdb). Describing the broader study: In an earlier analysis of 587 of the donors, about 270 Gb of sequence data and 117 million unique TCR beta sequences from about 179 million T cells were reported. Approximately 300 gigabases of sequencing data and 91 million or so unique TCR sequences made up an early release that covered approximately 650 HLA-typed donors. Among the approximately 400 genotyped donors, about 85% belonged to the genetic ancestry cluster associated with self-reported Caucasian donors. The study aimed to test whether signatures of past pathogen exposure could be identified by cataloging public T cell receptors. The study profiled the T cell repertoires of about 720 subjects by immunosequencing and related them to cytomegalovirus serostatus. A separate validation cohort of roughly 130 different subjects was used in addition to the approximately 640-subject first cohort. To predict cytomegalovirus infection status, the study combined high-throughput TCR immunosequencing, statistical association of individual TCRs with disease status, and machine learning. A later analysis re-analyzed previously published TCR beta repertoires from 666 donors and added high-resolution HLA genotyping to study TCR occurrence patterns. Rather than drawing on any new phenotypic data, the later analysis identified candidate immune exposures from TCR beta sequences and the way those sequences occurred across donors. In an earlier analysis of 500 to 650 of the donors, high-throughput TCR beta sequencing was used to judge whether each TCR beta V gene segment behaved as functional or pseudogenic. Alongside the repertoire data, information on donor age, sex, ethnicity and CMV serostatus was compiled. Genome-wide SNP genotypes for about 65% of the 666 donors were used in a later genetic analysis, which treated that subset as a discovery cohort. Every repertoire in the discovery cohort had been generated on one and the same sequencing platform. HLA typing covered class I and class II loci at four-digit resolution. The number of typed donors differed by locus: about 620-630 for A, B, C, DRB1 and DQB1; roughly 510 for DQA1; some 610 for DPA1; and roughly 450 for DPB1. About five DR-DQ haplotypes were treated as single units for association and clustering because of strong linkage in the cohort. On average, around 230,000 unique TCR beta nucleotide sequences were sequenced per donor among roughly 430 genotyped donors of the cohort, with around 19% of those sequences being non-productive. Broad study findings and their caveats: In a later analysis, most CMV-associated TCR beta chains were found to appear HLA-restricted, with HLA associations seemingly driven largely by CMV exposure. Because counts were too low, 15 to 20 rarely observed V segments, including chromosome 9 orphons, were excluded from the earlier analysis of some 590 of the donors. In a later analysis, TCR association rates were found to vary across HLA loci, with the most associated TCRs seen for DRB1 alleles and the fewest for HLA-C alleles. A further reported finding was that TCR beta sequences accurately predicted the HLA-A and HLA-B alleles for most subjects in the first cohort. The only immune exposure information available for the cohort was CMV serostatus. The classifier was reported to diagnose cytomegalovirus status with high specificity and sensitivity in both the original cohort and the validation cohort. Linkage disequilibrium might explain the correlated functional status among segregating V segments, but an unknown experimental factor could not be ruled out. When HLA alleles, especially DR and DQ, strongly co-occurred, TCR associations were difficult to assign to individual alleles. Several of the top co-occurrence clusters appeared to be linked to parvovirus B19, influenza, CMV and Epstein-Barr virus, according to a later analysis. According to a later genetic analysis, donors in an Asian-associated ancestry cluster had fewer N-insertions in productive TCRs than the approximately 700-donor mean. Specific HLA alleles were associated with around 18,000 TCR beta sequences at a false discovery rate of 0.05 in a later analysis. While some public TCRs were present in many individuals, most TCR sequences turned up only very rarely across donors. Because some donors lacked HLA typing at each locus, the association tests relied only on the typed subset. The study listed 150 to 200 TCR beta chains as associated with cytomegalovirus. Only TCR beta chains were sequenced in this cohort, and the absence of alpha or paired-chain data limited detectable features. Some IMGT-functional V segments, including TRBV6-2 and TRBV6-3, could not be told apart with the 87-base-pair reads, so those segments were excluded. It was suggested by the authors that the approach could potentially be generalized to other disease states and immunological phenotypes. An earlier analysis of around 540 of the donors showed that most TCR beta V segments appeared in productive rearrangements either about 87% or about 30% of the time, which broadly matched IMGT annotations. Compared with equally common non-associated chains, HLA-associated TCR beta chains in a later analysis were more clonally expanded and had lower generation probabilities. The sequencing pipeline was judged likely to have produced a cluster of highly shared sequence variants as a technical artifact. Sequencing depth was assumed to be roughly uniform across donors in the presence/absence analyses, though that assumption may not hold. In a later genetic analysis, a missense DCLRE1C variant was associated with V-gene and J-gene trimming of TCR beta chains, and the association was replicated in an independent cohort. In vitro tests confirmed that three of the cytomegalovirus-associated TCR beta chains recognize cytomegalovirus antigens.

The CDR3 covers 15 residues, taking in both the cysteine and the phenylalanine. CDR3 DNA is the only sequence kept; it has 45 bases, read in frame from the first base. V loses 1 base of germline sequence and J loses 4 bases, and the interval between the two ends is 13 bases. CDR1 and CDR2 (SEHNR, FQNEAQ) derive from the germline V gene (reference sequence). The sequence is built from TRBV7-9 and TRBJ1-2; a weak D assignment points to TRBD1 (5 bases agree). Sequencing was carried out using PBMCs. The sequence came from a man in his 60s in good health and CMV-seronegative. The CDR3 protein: CASSLVGDGTYGYTF. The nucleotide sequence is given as TGTGCCAGCAGCTTAGTAGGGGATGGAACCTATGGCTACACCTTC.